This TCR beta chain was obtained from a study of T cells in Graves' hyperthyroidism and ophthalmopathy. This clonotype was seen ten or more times. What it binds is not known. Patients aged 18 to 65 had newly diagnosed hyperthyroidism that had lasted under 2 months. RNA transcripts provided the source from which TCR beta CDR3 regions were amplified. RT-PCR in the first round (using the HTBI primer set) targeted the TCR CDR3. Each CDR3 protein is one row after TCRdb ran MiXCR on the multiplex PCR reads. The profile shows some 370,000 distinct CDR3 sequences, roughly 15% of them singletons. Whole-study findings and limits: Blood samples included most of the expanded thyroid clonotypes exceeding 0.001. Ophthalmopathy prediction by the model preceded onset by a median approximately six months. Ophthalmopathy cases were set apart from stable hyperthyroidism by a 13 V-J model.

The V gene's germline CDR1 is MNHEY and CDR2 SMNVEV (reference sequence). V gave up 5 bases and J gave up 5 bases, with 12 bases separating them. The CDR3 is made up of 13 amino acids. Sequenced input: blood. This receptor was identified in a woman younger than 45 with Graves' hyperthyroidism that later progressed to Graves' ophthalmopathy. The chain has TRBV27 and TRBJ2-5; D may be TRBD2 (6 bases). CDR3 sequence reads: CASSGGSGETQYF. The DNA of the CDR3 is TGTGCCAGCAGTGGAGGGTCCGGGGAGACCCAGTACTTC.